The T cell receptor beta chain described here comes from a study of cytomegalovirus exposure and HLA in healthy donors (dated by TCRdb to 2017 to 2019). Study-wide context: According to an earlier analysis of several hundred of the donors, about 179 million T cells yielded 100 million or so unique TCR beta sequences and around 280 Gb of sequence data. An early release that covered approximately 600 HLA-typed donors contained approximately 300 gigabases of sequencing data and around 80 million unique TCR sequences. Of the 350 to 450 genotyped donors, 81% were placed in the genetic ancestry cluster associated with self-reported Caucasian donors. The aim of the study was to test whether cataloging public T cell receptors could identify signatures of past pathogen exposure. Using immunosequencing, the study profiled T cell repertoires from 640 or so subjects and related those repertoires to cytomegalovirus serostatus. Along with the roughly 700-subject first cohort, a separate validation cohort of over 90 different subjects was used. To predict cytomegalovirus infection status, the study combined high-throughput TCR immunosequencing, statistical association of individual TCRs with disease status, and machine learning. A later analysis re-analyzed previously published TCR beta repertoires from 666 donors and added high-resolution HLA genotyping to study TCR occurrence patterns. Rather than using new phenotypic data, the later analysis identified candidate immune exposures from TCR beta sequences and from how often those sequences occurred across donors. An earlier analysis of nearly 600 of the donors applied high-throughput TCR beta sequencing to assess whether each TCR beta V gene segment acted as functional or pseudogenic. Donor age, sex, ethnicity and CMV serostatus were compiled alongside the repertoire data. A later genetic analysis took genome-wide SNP genotypes for about 55% of the 666 donors and used that subset as a discovery cohort. Every discovery cohort repertoire had been produced on one sequencing platform. Both class I and class II loci were covered by HLA typing, at four-digit resolution. Typing coverage differed by locus: A, B, C, DRB1 and DQB1 were typed in roughly 629-630 donors, DQA1 in roughly 510, DPA1 in some 600, and DPB1 in about 450. Several DR-DQ haplotypes were treated as single units for association and clustering because of strong linkage in the cohort. Among roughly 400 genotyped donors of the cohort, an average of around 220,000 unique TCR beta nucleotide sequences was sequenced per donor, of which about 19% were non-productive.

Library preparation was by the immunoSEQ multiplex PCR assay. For the multiplex PCR, a mixture combining 60 forward primers for TCR Vbeta segments and 13 reverse primers for TCR Jbeta segments was used. A multiplex PCR assay on genomic DNA amplified the CDR3 region of rearranged TCR beta genes. The amplified TCR beta libraries were sequenced on the Illumina HiSeq System as 87-base-pair reads. The authors' pipeline ran thus. In a later analysis, 70 million to 95 million unique TCR beta chains were counted across the approximately 670 repertoires, and approximately 11 million of these chains were shared by at least two donors. Raw reads were error-corrected and collapsed into unique sequences with a nearest-neighbor algorithm that merged closely related sequences to remove PCR and sequencing errors. To assign V, D and J gene segments, CDR3 sequences were aligned to IMGT reference sequences. For a sequence to be retained, a match of at least six nucleotides to both a V gene segment and a J gene segment was required. A rearrangement was called productive if the CDR3 had no stop codons and remained in frame with V and J, and every other rearrangement was called non-productive. Following IMGT convention, CDR3 was defined as the stretch from the second conserved V-encoded cysteine to the conserved J-encoded phenylalanine. Sequences without an unambiguous match to a single V gene segment were excluded from the earlier analysis of approximately 560 of the donors. In an earlier analysis of almost 600 of the donors, a V segment was called functional when productive rearrangements were above 56.7%, and segregating when the standard deviation between donors exceeded 5%. A statistical classification framework was developed to diagnose cytomegalovirus status using the catalog of TCR beta chain sequences. In a later analysis, TCR nucleotide sequences were compared against IMGT/GENE-DB human TR gene sequences so that V and J genes could be assigned. The TCRdist pipeline was used in a later analysis to assign CDR3 sequences and most-parsimonious VDJ recombination scenarios. In a later analysis, each TCR beta chain was defined by its CDR3 amino acid sequence together with its V-gene family, and reads lacking a unique V-gene family were excluded. As a way to deal with suspected cross-contamination and a sequencing artifact, a later analysis dropped hundreds of nucleotide sequences that were highly shared and had low generation probability. In a later analysis, a clonal expansion index was calculated for each public chain from normalized within-repertoire ranks of inferred template counts. In a later analysis, generation probabilities were computed with a VDJ recombination model fitted to out-of-frame rearrangements, and the resulting probabilities were checked against IGoR. Hypergeometric tests were used in a later analysis to score TCR-TCR, TCR-HLA and TCR-CMV co-occurrence, with a repertoire-size bias correction applied to the TCR pairs. In a later analysis, false discovery rates were estimated by permuting HLA or CMV assignments 20 times. In a later analysis, co-occurring TCRs were grouped using DBSCAN, with TCRdist sequence similarity added in when clustering inside HLA-allele-positive subsets. For co-occurrence clustering, repertoires with fewer than 30,000 or more than 120,000 public chains were excluded, along with five repertoires with anomalous nucleotide sharing. As stored in TCRdb, this immuneACCESS dataset retains in-frame rearrangements with V and J assigned. A fraction of the clones does not appear; measured against another copy, unresolved V genes explain less than half of the discrepancy, and the remainder lacks a known reason. Clone size and the V and J calls come from that table; the DNA yielded D and trimming. For this sample there are over 200,000 clones; roughly 82% appear just once. Of the sample, over 5% is held by the ten largest clones.

The research as a whole found: A group of highly shared sequence variants was considered likely to be a technical artifact of the sequencing pipeline. A few of the identified cytomegalovirus-associated TCR beta chains were confirmed in vitro to be specific for cytomegalovirus antigens. In a later genetic analysis, fewer N-insertions in productive TCRs were reported among donors in an Asian-associated ancestry cluster than the approximately 710-donor mean. Because some donors lacked HLA typing at each locus, the association tests relied only on the typed subset. The study listed 164 TCR beta chains as associated with cytomegalovirus. Linkage disequilibrium might explain the correlated functional status among segregating V segments, but an unknown experimental factor could not be excluded. Most TCR sequences were seen in very few donors, while some public TCRs were found in many individuals. Presence/absence analyses assumed roughly uniform sequencing depth across donors, an assumption that may not hold. According to a later analysis, parvovirus B19, influenza, CMV and Epstein-Barr virus appeared linked to several top co-occurrence clusters. According to a later analysis, most CMV-associated TCR beta chains appeared to be HLA-restricted, and the HLA associations seemed to be driven largely by CMV exposure. An earlier analysis of some 560 of the donors showed that most TCR beta V segments appeared in productive rearrangements either about 87% or about 30% of the time, which broadly matched IMGT annotations. In a later analysis, the rate of TCR association differed among HLA loci, with DRB1 alleles having the most associated TCRs and HLA-C alleles having the fewest. Specific HLA alleles were associated with roughly 17,000 TCR beta sequences at a false discovery rate of 0.05 in a later analysis. The authors suggested that the approach could potentially be generalized to other disease states and immunological phenotypes. In a later genetic analysis, a missense DCLRE1C variant was associated with V-gene and J-gene trimming of TCR beta chains, and the association was replicated in an independent cohort. A further reported finding was that TCR beta sequences accurately predicted the HLA-A and HLA-B alleles for most subjects in the first cohort. When HLA alleles, especially DR and DQ, strongly co-occurred, TCR associations were difficult to assign to individual alleles. In both the original and validation cohorts, the classifier was reported to diagnose cytomegalovirus status with high specificity and sensitivity. In a later analysis, HLA-associated TCR beta chains were found to be more clonally expanded and to have lower generation probabilities than equally common non-associated chains. Because counts were too low, roughly 17 rarely observed V segments, including chromosome 9 orphons, were left out of the earlier analysis of a few hundred of the donors. Immune exposure information for the cohort was limited to CMV serostatus. Some IMGT-functional V segments, including TRBV6-2 and TRBV6-3, could not be distinguished by the 87-base-pair reads and were therefore excluded. The cohort was sequenced for TCR beta chains only, and without alpha or paired-chain data the features that could be detected were limited.

This clone has a single count. Its antigen remains unidentified. Nothing much larger sits one base from this clone, and base qualities are not available. The cohort consisted of hundreds of healthy bone marrow donors. All cohort members were sampled while nominally healthy, although unrecorded immune exposures were likely present. The donor was CMV seropositive and belonged to the group of 250 to 300 seropositive cohort members. A peripheral blood sample was provided by each donor, and peripheral blood mononuclear cells were used for TCR beta sequencing. Genomic DNA extraction from the blood cell samples was performed with the Qiagen DNeasy Blood Extraction Kit. Sequences SNHLY (CDR1) and FYNNEI (CDR2) are obtained from the germline V gene. Reading from cysteine to phenylalanine, the CDR3 counts 14 amino acids. The CDR3 DNA has 42 bases and is translated from base 1. Compared with germline, V lacks 6 bases and J lacks 5 bases; bases without a gene match: 7.

The receptor was derived from a woman between 35 and 50 years old in good health and CMV-seropositive. The chain employs TRBV2 and TRBJ1-2; TRBD1 fits 9 bases in the junction. The sample comprised PBMCs. The DNA sequence is given as TGTGCCAGCAGGTTACAGGGGGCGCGATATGGCTACACCTTC. Its product reads: CASRLQGARYGYTF. Where the CDR3 stops, the reference TRBV2 and TRBJ1-2 genes take over; the full variable domain is EPEVTQTPSHQVTQMGQEVILRCVPISNHLYFYWYRQILGQKVEFLVSFYNNEISEKSEIFDDQFSVERPDGSNFTLKIRSTKLEDSAMYFCASRLQGARYGYTFGSGTRLTVV.